The sequence of this T cell receptor (beta chain) was determined in a study of T cell responses to AZD1222 COVID-19 vaccine. Study as a whole: Second doses that came at about 4 or about 12 weeks were put together.

General observations from the study: It should be noted that donors were predominantly white British and more often female, and clonal diversity was possibly underestimated. Recipients of AZD1222 seropositive at baseline numbered only 5 or 6.

The CDR3 has 14 amino acids. CDR1 SGHKS and CDR2 YYEKEE come from the germline V gene (reference sequence). Trimming took 3 bases from V and 0 from J, leaving 7 bases between them. With regard to this clone: Its cognate antigen is unknown.

Assay used: immunoSEQ multiplex PCR; TCRdb lists only in-frame clones, some missing. This sample yields 140,000 to 150,000 clones, of which over 90% are seen a single time; 4.5% to 5.5% belongs to the top ten. The sample was peripheral blood, taken on day 0 of AZD1222 vaccination. This chain links TRBV5-5 with TRBJ2-1; D is ambiguous. The source is an adult in good health. CDR3 nucleotide sequence: TGTGCCAGCAGCTATGTGGGCTCCTACAATGAGCAGTTCTTC. Protein product: CASSYVGSYNEQFF.